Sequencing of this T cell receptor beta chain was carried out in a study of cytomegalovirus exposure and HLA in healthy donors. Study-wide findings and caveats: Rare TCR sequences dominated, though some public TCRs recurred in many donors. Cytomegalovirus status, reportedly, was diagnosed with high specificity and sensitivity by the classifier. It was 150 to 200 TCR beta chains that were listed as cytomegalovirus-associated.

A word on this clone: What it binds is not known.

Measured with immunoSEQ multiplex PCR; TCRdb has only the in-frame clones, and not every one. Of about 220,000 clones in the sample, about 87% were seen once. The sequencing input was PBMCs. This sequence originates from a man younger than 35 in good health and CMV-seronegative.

The CDR3, as DNA: TGTGCCAGCAGCCGCCTCAATACCGGGACAAACCCCTACGAGCAGTACTTC. The encoded protein is CASSRLNTGTNPYEQYF. The chain has TRBV27 and TRBJ2-7, with D maybe TRBD1 (6 bases). The V and J ends lost 6 bases and 2 bases respectively, with 23 bases between them. Germline-derived CDR1 and CDR2 are MNHEY and SMNVEV (reference sequence). The CDR3 covers 17 residues.